This TCR beta chain was retrieved from a study of T cell changes during pregnancy in multiple sclerosis. Trimming cost V 3 bases and J 5 bases, with 10 bases left between them. The germline gives CDR1 LNHDA, CDR2 SQIVND (reference sequence). This CDR3 is 13 amino acids long. This table comes from immunoSEQ multiplex PCR, and its TCRdb copy is limited to in-frame clones, with some not included. Altogether 70,000 to 75,000 clones are present, approximately 92% being singletons, with the ten largest covering roughly 2%. This clonotype was obtained from a female donor with multiple sclerosis, enrolled in a pregnancy study. This sequence joins TRBV19 and TRBJ2-5; no reliable D call. Sequencing was performed on peripheral blood, taken in the second trimester of pregnancy. The CDR3 here is CASSMVLRETQYF. As DNA, the CDR3 is TGTGCCAGTAGTATGGTCCTCCGGGAGACCCAGTACTTC.